Listed here are 10 T cell receptor beta chains from one sample, sequenced in a study of OX40 agonist ivuxolimab in advanced cancers. Clones were sequenced by immunoSEQ multiplex PCR, and TCRdb holds only the in-frame ones, with some missing. This sample carries roughly 77,000 clones, roughly 90% of them seen once, and the ten largest clones take nearly 0.55%. The input for sequencing was CD4+ or CD8+ T cells sorted from blood, taken in a trial of the OX40 agonist ivuxolimab. The receptors were sampled from an adult with an advanced solid tumor such as melanoma, head and neck, liver or kidney cancer.

The chain links TRBV6-1 to TRBJ2-7; D remains unclear. The CDR3 spans 13 residues. V lost 2 bases and J 0 bases, leaving 5 bases between the germline ends. Germline values: CDR1 MNHNS, CDR2 SASEGT. CDR3 amino acids: CASSETDSYEQYF. CDR3 nucleotide sequence: TGTGCCAGCAGTGAAACAGACTCCTACGAGCAGTACTTC.

V and J are TRBV11-1 and TRBJ2-3; 9 positions match TRBD1. V lost 4 bases, J lost 9 bases, and 8 bases stayed unmatched. This CDR3 is 14 amino acids long. Germline V gene sequence: CDR1 SGHAT, CDR2 FQDESV (reference sequence). The CDR3: CASSSGQGKDTQYF. The CDR3, as DNA: TGTGCCAGCAGCTCCGGACAGGGGAAGGACACGCAGTATTTT.

The CDR3 bases are TGTGCCAGCAGCTTGGGCGGAGTCCAAGAGACCCAGTACTTC. It encodes CASSLGGVQETQYF. The rearrangement joins TRBV5-4 to TRBJ2-5; D gene unclear. The CDR3 covers 14 residues. Germline assignment: CDR1 SGHNT and CDR2 YYREEE (reference sequence). Trimming took off 0 bases at V and 1 base at J, with 7 bases between the two ends.

The gene calls are TRBV7-2 and TRBJ1-2, with D hard to call. Trimming cost V 2 bases and J 8 bases, with 12 bases left between them. The germline gives CDR1 SGHTA, CDR2 FQGNSA. CDR3 size: 13 residues. CDR3 sequence: CASSLLRHRGYTF. In nucleotides, the CDR3 is TGTGCCAGCAGCTTACTCCGCCATCGCGGCTACACCTTC.

V usage is TRBV4-3 and J usage is TRBJ1-6, with 9 bases fitting TRBD1. The V and J ends lost 4 bases and 5 bases, in that order; junction bases with no gene match: 9. CDR1 and CDR2 (germline): LGHNA, YSLEER. The CDR3 is 17 residues long. CDR3 region: CASSRTTGGYHNSPLHF. For the CDR3, the DNA is TGCGCCAGCAGCCGCACGACAGGGGGATATCATAATTCACCCCTCCACTTT.

This clone appeared a few times. The chain combines TRBV6-1 with TRBJ2-7; TRBD2 is a possible D gene (5 bases). V dropped 8 bases and J dropped 0 bases, with 8 bases sitting between them. The CDR3 consists of 12 residues. Germline CDR1 reads MNHNS; CDR2 reads SASEGT. The CDR3 region has the DNA TGTGCCAGCGGACTCCGCTCCTACGAGCAGTACTTC. This codes for CASGLRSYEQYF.

The chain's CDR3 is CASSFPLGSTEAFF. The DNA for the CDR3 is TGTGCCAGCAGTTTTCCGTTGGGAAGCACTGAAGCTTTCTTT. The J gene is TRBJ1-1, the V gene TRBV28; D is unclear. Trimming left V 3 bases short and J 4 bases short, with 12 bases between. The CDR3 spans 14 residues. Germline assignment: CDR1 MDHEN and CDR2 SYDVKM.

V usage is TRBV28 and J usage is TRBJ2-7, with TRBD2 matching over 7 bases. With 7 bases clipped from V and 0 bases from J, the junction kept 12 bases outside the gene matches. The CDR3 totals 16 residues. Germline-derived CDR1 and CDR2 are MDHEN and SYDVKM. CDR3 protein: CASIPPAGRDSYEQYF. The CDR3 DNA reads TGTGCCAGCATTCCGCCAGCGGGAAGGGACTCCTACGAGCAGTACTTC.

This chain joins TRBV6-5 and TRBJ1-5; no clear D gene. CDR1 is MNHEY, CDR2 SVGAGI, per germline. The CDR3 runs 13 residues. V was shortened by 5 bases and J by 5 bases, with 10 bases between the two germline ends. The CDR3 spells CASSVNSDQPQHF. In DNA form, the CDR3 reads TGTGCCAGCAGTGTTAACAGTGATCAGCCCCAGCATTTT.

The chain recombines TRBV18 with TRBJ2-7; D possibly corresponds to TRBD2 (6 bases). The V gene's germline CDR1 is KGHSH and CDR2 LQKENI. The ends were cut back, 0 bases at V and 2 bases at J, with 11 bases in the middle. The CDR3 length is 15 residues. CDR3 DNA: TGTGCCAGCTCACCACCGAGCGGGCCCACCTACGAGCAGTACTTC. Translated: CASSPPSGPTYEQYF.